These 25 T cell receptor beta chains originate from one sample sequenced in a study of T cell responses to AZD1222 COVID-19 vaccine. Libraries were prepared by immunoSEQ multiplex PCR; TCRdb keeps only in-frame clonotypes and omits some of them. The profile shows about 150,000 clones, just over 90% of them singletons. The source was peripheral blood, collected on day 0 of AZD1222 vaccination. The receptors stem from an adult in good health.

The gene calls are TRBV30 and TRBJ2-7; D is undetermined. CDR3 size: 13 residues. CDR1 is GTSNPN, CDR2 SVGIG, per germline (reference sequence). The V and J ends lost 2 bases and 7 bases respectively, with 15 bases between them. The DNA for the CDR3 is TGTGCCTGGAGTCGCAGGACGGTGGGGGAGCAGTACTTC. Translating gives CAWSRRTVGEQYF.

The rearrangement links TRBV19 to TRBJ2-1; unclear D gene. This CDR3 has 13 residues. V lost 3 bases to trimming and J lost 7 bases, with 10 bases between them. Germline values: CDR1 LNHDA, CDR2 SQIVND (reference sequence). Here the CDR3 reads CASSMGTENEQFF. CDR3 nucleotides: TGTGCCAGTAGTATGGGTACCGAAAATGAGCAGTTCTTC.

The genes are TRBV7-8 and TRBJ1-5; D is uncertain. V was pared by 5 bases and J by 7 bases, with 15 bases between. The CDR3 totals 14 residues. Germline lookup yields CDR1 SGHVS and CDR2 FQNEAQ. The CDR3 is CASSPVHSGQPQHF. The CDR3 DNA is TGTGCCAGCAGCCCCGTCCACTCTGGACAGCCCCAGCATTTT.

The chain carries TRBV4-2 and TRBJ1-6; D call uncertain. The CDR3 loop spans 16 amino acids. Germline lookup yields CDR1 LGHNA and CDR2 YNFKEQ. Trimming shortened V by 0 bases and J by 5 bases, and 11 bases separated the two germline ends. The CDR3 is CASSQDPAGNNSPLHF. The CDR3 DNA reads as TGTGCCAGCAGCCAAGATCCAGCGGGTAATAATTCACCCCTCCACTTT.

The CDR3 region is CASSLATGGKLFF. CDR3 sequence (DNA): TGTGCCAGCAGCTTAGCGACCGGTGGGAAACTGTTTTTT. V is TRBV7-9 and J is TRBJ1-4; D is unresolved. The CDR3 sequence is 13 residues long. Germline V gives CDR1 SEHNR, CDR2 FQNEAQ (reference sequence). With 0 bases removed from V and 11 bases from J, the gap between germline ends came to 10 bases.

The genes are TRBV5-1 and TRBJ2-1, with no clear D. The germline V gene encodes CDR1 SGHRS and CDR2 YFSETQ. The CDR3 loop spans 12 amino acids. V gave up 3 bases and J gave up 3 bases, with 4 bases separating them. CDR3: CASSYNYNEQFF. The CDR3, as DNA: TGCGCCAGCAGCTACAACTACAATGAGCAGTTCTTC.

The chain carries TRBV28 and TRBJ1-2; D might be TRBD1 (5 bases). CDR3 size: 14 residues. The V and J ends lost 5 bases and 4 bases respectively, with 14 bases between them. CDR1 and CDR2 (germline): MDHEN, SYDVKM. The DNA of the CDR3 is TGTGCCAGCAGTCGCGCCCAGGGCCTCTATGGCTACACCTTC. It codes for CASSRAQGLYGYTF.

The chain joins TRBV30 to TRBJ1-2; maybe TRBD1 (6 bases). CDR1 is GTSNPN, CDR2 SVGIG, per germline (reference sequence). The CDR3 is 14 residues long. Trimming cost V 4 bases and J 4 bases, with 16 bases left between them. As DNA, the CDR3 is TGTGCCTGGAACTCACAGGGAACCCCCTATGGCTACACCTTC. Translated: CAWNSQGTPYGYTF.

The chain joins TRBV19 to TRBJ1-5; D gene ambiguous. CDR3 length: 16 residues. The V and J ends lost 3 bases and 0 bases respectively, with 12 bases between them. Germline V lookup: CDR1 LNHDA, CDR2 SQIVND (reference sequence). CDR3 DNA: TGTGCCAGTAGTATCCCCGACATGTATAGCAATCAGCCCCAGCATTTT. This sequence encodes CASSIPDMYSNQPQHF.

The chain carries TRBV27 and TRBJ2-7; D not resolved. Germline loops: CDR1 MNHEY, CDR2 SMNVEV (reference sequence). V was trimmed by 2 bases and J by 3 bases, leaving 8 bases between them. This CDR3 region has 13 residues. The CDR3 sequence is CASSLELGYEQYF. CDR3 DNA: TGTGCCAGCAGTTTAGAATTAGGCTACGAGCAGTACTTC.

The genes are TRBV5-4 and TRBJ2-7; tentatively, D is TRBD1 (6 bases). Trimming stripped 0 bases from V and 2 bases from J, with 9 bases between. The CDR3 has 14 amino acids. CDR1 and CDR2 from the germline V gene are SGHNT and YYREEE (reference sequence). This chain's CDR3 is CASSLGQDPYEQYF. The CDR3 DNA reads TGTGCCAGCAGCTTGGGACAGGACCCCTACGAGCAGTACTTC. Full variable domain (outside the CDR3, taken from reference TRBV5-4 and TRBJ2-7): ETGVTQSPTHLIKTRGQQVTLRCSSQSGHNTVSWYQQALGQGPQFIFQYYREEENGRGNFPPRFSGLQFPNYSSELNVNALELDDSALYLCASSLGQDPYEQYFGPGTRLTVT.

The chain joins TRBV6-5 to TRBJ1-4; no clear D. Trimming pared 5 bases from V and 8 bases from J, leaving 12 bases between. The CDR3 is made up of 13 amino acids. Germline values: CDR1 MNHEY, CDR2 SVGAGI. CDR3 sequence reads: CASSSGSREKLFF. CDR3 coding DNA: TGTGCCAGCAGTAGCGGGAGTAGAGAAAAACTGTTTTTT.

In this sample, this clone turned up once. This sequence joins TRBV30 and TRBJ1-4; 9 bases map to TRBD1. This CDR3 has 14 residues. In germline, CDR1 is GTSNPN, CDR2 SVGIG (reference sequence). The ends lost 5 bases at V and 9 bases at J; junction bases unmatched: 10. The CDR3 sequence is CAWDRDRAGKKLFF. CDR3 DNA: TGTGCCTGGGATAGGGACAGGGCGGGGAAAAAACTGTTTTTT.

V gene TRBV3-1 (or the pseudogene TRBV3-2) combines with J gene TRBJ2-7; D assignment may be TRBD1 or TRBD2 (6 bases each). The length of the CDR3 is 15 residues. V shed 4 bases and J shed 4 bases, with 17 bases lying between them. Germline V gives CDR1 LGHDT, CDR2 YNNKEL (reference sequence). CDR3 coding DNA: TGTGCCAGCAGCCCTCCTGGGCAGGGGAGGTACGAGCAGTACTTC. This gives the protein CASSPPGQGRYEQYF.

The chain couples TRBV11-1 to TRBJ2-3; D tentatively fits TRBD1 or TRBD2 (5 bases each). The CDR3 totals 16 residues. Trimming left V 3 bases short and J 1 base short, with 14 bases between. Germline V CDR1 and CDR2: SGHAT, FQDESV (reference sequence). The CDR3 spells CASSFQGESGTDTQYF. CDR3 DNA sequence: TGTGCCAGCAGCTTCCAAGGGGAGAGCGGCACAGATACGCAGTATTTT.

This chain uses TRBV30 with TRBJ2-1; no firm D call. Germline V CDR1 and CDR2: GTSNPN, SVGIG (reference sequence). The CDR3 extends over 13 amino acids. V was pared by 2 bases and J by 3 bases, with 8 bases between. CDR3 amino acids: CAWSILDYNEQFF. For the CDR3, the DNA is TGTGCCTGGAGTATTCTAGACTACAATGAGCAGTTCTTC. The entire variable domain, with the rest obtained from reference TRBV30 and TRBJ2-1, is as follows: SQTIHQWPATLVQPVGSPLSLECTVEGTSNPNLYWYRQAAGRGLQLLFYSVGIGQISSEVPQNLSASRPQDRQFILSSKKLLLSDSGFYLCAWSILDYNEQFFGPGTRLTVL.

This chain joins TRBV4-2 and TRBJ2-7; no firm D call. Germline V gives CDR1 LGHNA, CDR2 YNFKEQ. Trimming left V 0 bases short and J 5 bases short, with 8 bases between. The CDR3 sequence is 13 residues long. The CDR3 region is CASSQDLVHEQYF. The CDR3 nucleotides are TGTGCCAGCAGCCAAGATCTAGTCCACGAGCAGTACTTC.

The chain joins TRBV16 to TRBJ1-5, with TRBD1 as a possible D gene (6 bases). V dropped 3 bases and J dropped 4 bases, with 25 bases sitting between them. The CDR3 loop spans 19 amino acids. CDR1 and CDR2 from the germline V gene are KGHSY and FQNENV. The CDR3 is CASSHVNYRDLKVNQPQHF. The DNA of the CDR3 is TGTGCCAGCAGCCACGTTAACTACAGGGACCTGAAGGTAAATCAGCCCCAGCATTTT.

This rearrangement joins TRBV4-3 to TRBJ2-3, with a possible D match to TRBD1 (5 bases). Deletions cut 5 bases from V and 2 bases from J, with 14 bases between. The CDR3 covers 15 residues. The V gene's germline CDR1 is LGHNA and CDR2 YSLEER. CDR3 residues: CASSTRDSFTDTQYF. The CDR3, as DNA: TGCGCCAGCAGCACAAGAGACAGTTTCACAGATACGCAGTATTTT.

The chain couples TRBV30 to TRBJ2-5; D is uncertain. The CDR3 has 13 residues. CDR1 GTSNPN and CDR2 SVGIG come from the germline V gene (reference sequence). The V end lost 0 bases, the J end lost 1 base, and 6 bases lay between the germline ends. CDR3 nucleotide sequence: TGTGCCTGGAGTGTTGGCGGCCAAGAGACCCAGTACTTC. Translated: CAWSVGGQETQYF.

The chain employs TRBV27 and TRBJ1-2; 7 bases fit TRBD1. The CDR3 runs to 15 residues. The germline CDR1 and CDR2 sequences are MNHEY and SMNVEV (reference sequence). The J segment lost 7 bases and the V segment lost 5 bases, leaving 13 bases of the junction unmatched. The CDR3, as DNA: TGTGCCAGCAGTCCTTCGGACAGGCCCCTTGGTGGCTACACCTTC. Amino acid sequence: CASSPSDRPLGGYTF.

The gene calls are TRBV27 and TRBJ1-2, with D unclear. V was cut by 9 bases and J by 0 bases, with 17 bases left in between. Germline-derived CDR1 and CDR2 are MNHEY and SMNVEV (reference sequence). The CDR3 sequence is 15 residues long. The CDR3 loop is CASSLFGSANYGYTF. CDR3 bases: TGTGCCAGTAGCCTTTTCGGCTCAGCTAACTATGGCTACACCTTC.

The chain couples TRBV30 to TRBJ1-5; TRBD1 is a possible D gene (6 bases). Germline V gene lookup returns CDR1 GTSNPN and CDR2 SVGIG (reference sequence). CDR3 length: 13 amino acids. V lost 4 bases and J 1 base, leaving 8 bases between the germline ends. CDR3 amino acids: CAWNRVSNQPQHF. DNA of the CDR3: TGTGCCTGGAACAGGGTAAGCAATCAGCCCCAGCATTTT.

The chain couples TRBV6-2 or TRBV6-3 to TRBJ1-1, with D unclear. This CDR3 has 13 amino acids. The germline V gene has CDR1 MNHEY and CDR2 SVGEGT. V lost 6 bases and J 1 base, leaving 9 bases between the germline ends. CDR3 sequence reads: CASSFRGNTEAFF. CDR3 sequence (DNA): TGTGCCAGCAGCTTCCGGGGGAACACTGAAGCTTTCTTT.

This clone came up once. The V and J genes are TRBV7-9 and TRBJ1-2, with D hard to call. The V end lost 1 base, the J end lost 7 bases, and 13 bases lay between the germline ends. Germline V gene lookup returns CDR1 SEHNR and CDR2 FQNEAQ (reference sequence). The CDR3 consists of 14 residues. CDR3 DNA sequence: TGTGCCAGCAGCTTAGAGGGTAACCCTGGTGGCTACACCTTC. It yields the protein CASSLEGNPGGYTF. Together with reference TRBV7-9 and TRBJ1-2, the CDR3 gives the full variable domain: DTGVSQNPRHKITKRGQNVTFRCDPISEHNRLYWYRQTLGQGPEFLTYFQNEAQLEKSRLLSDRFSAERPKGSFSTLEIQRTEQGDSAMYLCASSLEGNPGGYTFGSGTRLTVV.